Listed below are T cell receptor beta chains from one sample, sequenced in a study of blood T cells in healthy people across ages. TCRdb reprocessed the 5' RACE reads via MiXCR and lists one record per CDR3 protein. The table records hundreds of thousands of distinct CDR3 sequences, around 50% of them present only once. Sample: blood. The receptors were gathered from a woman of 80 years or more in good health. The CDR3 runs from the conserved cysteine through the conserved F or W. D genes are given only for firm matches. Not all rows give a size; the values are once, few, many and, for expanded clones, a class.

many | TRBJ2-4 | TRBD2 | TRBV6-5 | CASSYTLLTRVAGGHENIQYF | TGTGCCAGCAGTTACACCCTACTAACCCGGGTGGCGGGGGGGCATGAAAACATTCAGTACTTC
once | TRBJ2-1 | - | TRBV4-1 | CASSPIRDTYNEQFF | TGCGCCAGCAGCCCCATCCGGGACACCTACAATGAGCAGTTCTTC
- | TRBJ2-3 | TRBD2 | TRBV29-1 | CSVDDSGGRSSTDTQYF | TGCAGCGTTGATGATAGCGGGGGGCGATCTAGCACAGATACGCAGTATTTT
- | TRBJ2-6 | - | TRBV5-1 | CASSFGGQTSGANVLTF | TGCGCCAGCAGCTTTGGGGGACAAACCTCTGGGGCCAACGTCCTGACTTTC
few | TRBJ2-3 | TRBD2 | TRBV5-1 | CASSPTDAGDKDTQYF | TGCGCCAGCAGCCCGACGGACGCGGGAGACAAAGATACGCAGTATTTT
many | TRBJ2-1 | - | TRBV5-1 | CASSLEVGTYNEQFF | TGCGCCAGCAGCTTGGAGGTCGGGACCTACAATGAGCAGTTCTTC
many | TRBJ1-2 | - | TRBV6-6 | CASSTATGNYGYTF | TGTGCCAGCAGTACCGCAACAGGGAACTATGGCTACACCTTC
many | TRBJ2-5 | - | TRBV5-1 | CASSLASGVETQYF | TGCGCCAGCAGCTTGGCTTCAGGGGTGGAGACCCAGTACTTC
- | TRBJ2-1 | TRBD1 | TRBV6-1 | CASSQRGQGLINEQFF | TGTGCCAGCAGTCAAAGAGGACAGGGGCTGATCAATGAGCAGTTCTTC
many | TRBJ2-1 | - | TRBV7-2 | CASSRRESGLYNEQFF | TGTGCCAGCAGCCGCCGGGAGAGCGGACTATACAATGAGCAGTTCTTC
few | TRBJ2-3 | - | TRBV9 | CASSVGEGTSTDTQYF | TGTGCCAGCAGCGTAGGCGAGGGGACGAGCACAGATACGCAGTATTTT
- | TRBJ2-3 | TRBD2 | TRBV24-1 | CATSPYSRASGGPTDTQYF | TGTGCCACCAGTCCTTATTCGCGGGCTAGCGGGGGGCCCACAGATACGCAGTATTTT
- | TRBJ2-4 | - | TRBV5-1 | CACSLYSQDKNIQYF | TGCGCCTGCAGCTTATATAGTCAGGACAAAAACATTCAGTACTTC
- | TRBJ1-2 | - | TRBV29-1 | CSVEVESYGYTF | TGCAGCGTTGAAGTGGAGAGCTATGGCTACACCTTC
- | TRBJ2-1 | - | TRBV7-2 | CASSLHLVAYNEQFF | TGTGCCAGCAGCTTGCACCTCGTAGCCTACAATGAGCAGTTCTTC
- | TRBJ2-3 | - | TRBV6-1 | CASTWLGGSSTDTQYF | TGTGCCAGCACCTGGCTTGGTGGCAGCTCGACAGATACGCAGTATTTT
- | TRBJ2-7 | TRBD1 | TRBV9 | CASSQGQGGLEQYF | TGTGCCAGCAGCCAGGGACAGGGCGGGCTCGAGCAGTACTTC
- | TRBJ1-1 | - | TRBV12-3/TRBV12-4 | CASSITAGAYTEAFF | TGTGCCAGCAGCATCACTGCGGGCGCCTACACTGAAGCTTTCTTT
- | TRBJ2-2 | TRBD1 | TRBV9 | CASSVARPGQGINTGELFF | TGTGCCAGCAGCGTAGCAAGACCGGGACAGGGAATTAACACCGGGGAGCTGTTTTTT
- | TRBJ2-7 | - | TRBV29-1 | CSVATGGYEQYF | TGCAGCGTTGCTACAGGCGGCTACGAGCAGTACTTC
once | TRBJ1-3 | - | TRBV6-5 | CASSPTGIGNTIYF | TGTGCCAGCAGCCCCACAGGGATCGGAAACACCATATATTTT
- | TRBJ2-7 | TRBD2 | TRBV3-1 | CASSQDASGASYEQYF | TGTGCCAGCAGCCAAGATGCTAGCGGGGCTTCCTACGAGCAGTACTTC
- | TRBJ2-7 | TRBD2 | TRBV5-1 | CASSFGSGIYNEQYF | TGCGCCAGCAGCTTCGGTAGCGGGATTTACAATGAGCAGTACTTC
few | TRBJ2-5 | - | TRBV9 | CASSSVGAGRETQYF | TGTGCCAGCAGCTCCGTAGGGGCGGGAAGAGAGACCCAGTACTTC
many | TRBJ2-7 | TRBD2 | TRBV25-1 | CASSAQGTSGAGWFDEQYF | TGTGCCAGCAGTGCCCAAGGGACTAGCGGGGCAGGATGGTTTGACGAGCAGTACTTC
few | TRBJ1-4 | - | TRBV6-5 | CASSRSFAGGNEKLFF | TGTGCCAGCAGTCGATCCTTTGCGGGAGGGAATGAAAAACTGTTTTTT
- | TRBJ2-3 | - | TRBV7-3 | CASGDSMGDTQYF | TGTGCCAGCGGCGATAGTATGGGGGATACGCAGTATTTT
few | TRBJ1-1 | - | TRBV7-2 | CASSLVEGSEAFF | TGTGCCAGCAGCCTAGTAGAAGGATCTGAAGCTTTCTTT
many | TRBJ2-7 | TRBD2 | TRBV15 | CATSRDREGIYEQYF | TGTGCCACCAGCAGAGATAGGGAGGGCATATACGAGCAGTACTTC
few | TRBJ2-2 | TRBD2 | TRBV4-2 | CASSLSGTTQNGELFF | TGTGCCAGCAGCCTGTCCGGGACTACCCAGAACGGGGAGCTGTTTTTT
many | TRBJ2-3 | - | TRBV5-1 | CASFSGLADTQYF | TGCGCCAGCTTCTCGGGACTGGCAGATACGCAGTATTTT
- | TRBJ1-2 | - | TRBV20-1 | CSAVWGSRGYTF | TGCAGTGCTGTATGGGGGTCACGGGGCTACACCTTC
- | TRBJ2-5 | TRBD1 | TRBV10-3 | CAISEAGGKQYF | TGTGCCATCAGTGAGGCAGGGGGCAAGCAGTACTTC
- | TRBJ2-7 | - | TRBV20-1 | CSARDLRETHEQYF | TGCAGTGCTAGAGATCTCCGGGAGACCCACGAGCAGTACTTC
many | TRBJ2-1 | TRBD2 | TRBV6-4 | CASSLTSGSSNEQFF | TGTGCCAGCAGCCTTACTAGCGGGAGTAGCAATGAGCAGTTCTTC
many | TRBJ1-2 | - | TRBV24-1 | CATSSSQEDYGYTF | TGTGCCACCAGTTCATCACAGGAGGACTATGGCTACACCTTC
many | TRBJ1-6 | TRBD1 | TRBV20-1 | CSAGRVLQGDSPLHF | TGCAGTGCTGGGAGGGTCCTCCAGGGGGATTCACCCCTCCACTTT
many | TRBJ1-5 | - | TRBV2 | CASSARESSNQPQHF | TGTGCCAGCAGCGCCAGGGAATCAAGCAATCAGCCCCAGCATTTT
- | TRBJ1-5 | TRBD1 | TRBV28 | CASGGQGVQPQHF | TGTGCCAGCGGAGGACAGGGGGTCCAGCCCCAGCATTTT
- | TRBJ2-7 | - | TRBV5-1 | CASSSVGVSGEQYF | TGCGCCAGCAGCTCGGTAGGAGTCTCGGGCGAGCAGTACTTC
- | TRBJ2-5 | - | TRBV10-3 | CAISESGPETQYF | TGTGCCATCAGTGAGTCGGGTCCAGAGACCCAGTACTTC
- | TRBJ2-5 | - | TRBV20-1 | CSARDRTRTSETQYF | TGCAGTGCTAGAGATCGGACACGCACCTCGGAGACCCAGTACTTC
- | TRBJ1-2 | TRBD1 | TRBV14 | CASSQRDRGFEGYTF | TGTGCCAGCAGCCAGAGGGACAGGGGCTTCGAGGGCTACACCTTC
many | TRBJ2-3 | - | TRBV7-6 | CASWLRSYDRVTDTQYF | TGTGCCAGCTGGCTGCGGTCGTACGATCGGGTCACAGATACGCAGTATTTT
once | TRBJ1-2 | TRBD1 | TRBV5-1 | CASIFQGDGYTF | TGCGCCAGCATTTTCCAGGGGGATGGCTACACCTTC
many | TRBJ2-7 | TRBD2 | TRBV6-2/TRBV6-3 | CASSYSASGSPYEQYF | TGTGCCAGCAGTTACTCTGCTAGCGGGAGCCCCTACGAGCAGTACTTC
many | TRBJ1-1 | - | TRBV20-1 | CSARAGGTNTEAFF | TGCAGTGCTAGAGCAGGCGGAACGAACACTGAAGCTTTCTTT
- | TRBJ2-3 | TRBD2 | TRBV6-2/TRBV6-3 | CASSNGRERVNTDTQYF | TGTGCCAGCAGCAATGGGAGGGAGAGGGTGAACACAGATACGCAGTATTTT
- | TRBJ2-2 | TRBD1 | TRBV9 | CASSSRGQGRVGELFF | TGTGCCAGCAGCTCAAGGGGACAGGGGAGAGTCGGGGAGCTGTTTTTT
- | TRBJ1-1 | TRBD1 | TRBV12-5 | CASGVGGTAQAFF | TGTGCTAGTGGTGTGGGCGGGACAGCCCAAGCTTTCTTT
- | TRBJ2-1 | - | TRBV27 | CASSPLVGGSRVYNEQFF | TGTGCCAGCAGTCCACTAGTGGGAGGCAGCCGGGTCTACAATGAGCAGTTCTTC
- | TRBJ2-1 | - | TRBV5-1 | CASSLDTRNEQFF | TGCGCCAGCAGCCTCGACACCCGCAATGAGCAGTTCTTC